Listed below are T cell receptor beta chains from one sample, sequenced in a study of T cell repertoires in ileal Crohn's disease. Profiling relied on immunoSEQ multiplex PCR, and the TCRdb table lists in-frame clones only, not all of them. This sample has more than 25,000 clones, with roughly 77% found just once. Specimen: ileal tissue. Source of these receptors: an adult with Crohn's disease. CDR3s include the opening cysteine and the closing phenylalanine or tryptophan. The D gene is left open where the match is weak. Not every row has a clone size; where given, it reads once, few, many or a size class.

j_call clone_size cdr3_length d_call v_call cdr3_nt cdr3_aa
TRBJ2-3 . 14 . TRBV4-2 TGTGCCAGCAGCCAAGATCTAGTGGAAGATACGCAGTATTTT CASSQDLVEDTQYF
TRBJ2-2 . 16 TRBD1 TRBV18 TGTGCCAGCTCACCAAGGAACAGGGGCAACACCGGGGAGCTGTTTTTT CASSPRNRGNTGELFF
TRBJ1-2 . 16 TRBD1 TRBV5-6 TGTGCCAGCAGCCCCCTCGGGACAGGGGAAGACTATGGCTACACCTTC CASSPLGTGEDYGYTF
TRBJ1-4 . 13 TRBD1 TRBV6-1 TGTGCCAGCAGCCGGACAGGGGATGAAAAACTGTTTTTT CASSRTGDEKLFF
TRBJ1-5 once 14 TRBD1 TRBV19 TGTGCCAGTAGTAGGTCGGACAGGCGTCAGCCCCAGCATTTT CASSRSDRRQPQHF
TRBJ1-5 once 15 TRBD1 TRBV2 TGTGCCAGCAGTACCCGACAGGGGGCGGGTCAGCCCCAGCATTTT CASSTRQGAGQPQHF
TRBJ2-2 . 14 . TRBV6-1 TGTGCCAGCAAATCGACGGGGAACACCGGGGAGCTGTTTTTT CASKSTGNTGELFF
TRBJ1-5 . 13 . TRBV25-1 TGTGCCAGCAGTGGCGGATTCAATCAGCCCCAGCATTTT CASSGGFNQPQHF
TRBJ2-1 . 14 TRBD2 TRBV5-1 TGCGCCAGCAGCTTGGGAGGGACTAGTCTAGAGCAGTTCTTC CASSLGGTSLEQFF
TRBJ1-2 . 14 . TRBV6-1 TGTGCCAGCAGTGAATCTGGCAGGGACAATGGCTACACCTTC CASSESGRDNGYTF
TRBJ1-2 . 14 . TRBV15 TGTGCCACCAGTTACGGGGGAAGGGGCTATGGCTACACCTTC CATSYGGRGYGYTF
TRBJ2-7 once 16 TRBD2 TRBV6-6 TGTGCCAGCAGTCCAACAATTTGGGGGAGGGCCTACGAGCAGTACTTC CASSPTIWGRAYEQYF
TRBJ2-2 few 15 TRBD2 TRBV6-5 TGTGCCAGCAGTTACGTGGCGGGGGGCACCGGGGAGCTGTTTTTT CASSYVAGGTGELFF
TRBJ2-7 . 15 TRBD1 TRBV14 TGTGCCAGCAGCCCGGGACAGGGGGCGGCCTACGAGCAGTACTTC CASSPGQGAAYEQYF
TRBJ1-6 . 15 . TRBV7-2 TGTGCCAGCAGCTTATCGGCGCAGGGTAATTCACCCCTCCACTTT CASSLSAQGNSPLHF
TRBJ2-7 . 14 TRBD2 TRBV5-5 TGTGCCAGCAGCTCCCTAGCGGGAGGTTCCGAGCAGTACTTC CASSSLAGGSEQYF
TRBJ2-7 . 13 . TRBV11-2 TGTGCCAGCAGCTTAGCTTATGCCTACGAGCAGTACTTC CASSLAYAYEQYF
TRBJ2-3 . 14 TRBD1 TRBV27 TGTGCCAGCAGCGGACAGGGGGCAACAGATACGCAGTATTTT CASSGQGATDTQYF
TRBJ1-4 . 14 . TRBV9 TGTGCCAGCAGCGTAGGAGTTGGGGGGGAAAAACTGTTTTTT CASSVGVGGEKLFF
TRBJ1-4 . 13 . TRBV2 TGTGCCAGCAAGGGGGCAACTAATGAAAAACTGTTTTTT CASKGATNEKLFF
TRBJ2-5 . 15 TRBD2 TRBV5-1 TGCGCCAGCAGCTTAGGCGGGACTAGCAGTGAGACCCAGTACTTC CASSLGGTSSETQYF
TRBJ2-3 few 15 TRBD2 TRBV2 TGTGCCAGCAGTGATGGGGGAGGGGGCACAGATACGCAGTATTTT CASSDGGGGTDTQYF
TRBJ2-4 once 16 TRBD2 TRBV6-6 TGTGCCAGCAGTCGAGGACTAGCGGAGACTGTTAACATTCAGTACTTC CASSRGLAETVNIQYF
TRBJ2-7 . 13 TRBD2 TRBV2 TGTGCCGGGTCGGGGAGGGTAAATTACGAGCAGTACTTC CAGSGRVNYEQYF
TRBJ2-5 . 14 . TRBV5-1 TGCGCCAGCAGGCCCGCTGGGCGGGGAGAGACCCAGTACTTC CASRPAGRGETQYF
TRBJ1-1 few 15 . TRBV2 TGTGCCAGCAGCGAAGACAGAGCGGGAAACACTGAAGCTTTCTTT CASSEDRAGNTEAFF
TRBJ2-5 . 11 . TRBV19 TGTGCCAGTAGTACCGAAGAGACCCAGTACTTC CASSTEETQYF
TRBJ1-2 . 15 TRBD1 TRBV7-3 TGTGCCAGCAGCTTCGACAGGGGAAGCATAGATGGCTACACCTTC CASSFDRGSIDGYTF
TRBJ1-1 . 13 TRBD1 TRBV29-1 TGCAGCGGACGCCGGGACAGGGGAACTGAAGCTTTCTTT CSGRRDRGTEAFF